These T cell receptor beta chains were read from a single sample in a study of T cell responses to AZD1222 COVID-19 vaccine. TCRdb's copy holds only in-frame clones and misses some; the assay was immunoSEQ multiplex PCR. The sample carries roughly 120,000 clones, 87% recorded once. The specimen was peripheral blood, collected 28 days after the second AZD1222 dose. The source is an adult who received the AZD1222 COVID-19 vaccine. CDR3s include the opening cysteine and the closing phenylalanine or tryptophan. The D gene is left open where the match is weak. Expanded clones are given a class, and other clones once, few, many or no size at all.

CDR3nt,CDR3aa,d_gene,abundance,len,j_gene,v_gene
TGTGCCAGCAGTCACCCGAGTAGCGGGATGTACGAGCAGTACTTC,CASSHPSSGMYEQYF,TRBD2,few,15,TRBJ2-7,TRBV6-5
TGTGCCAGCAGTTTATCAGGTTATAATTCACCCCTCCACTTT,CASSLSGYNSPLHF,NA,NA,14,TRBJ1-6,TRBV6-5
TGTGCCAGCAGCCGAGCCATCAACACTGAAGCTTTCTTT,CASSRAINTEAFF,NA,NA,13,TRBJ1-1,TRBV14
TGTGCCAGCAGTTTACGGTATAGGACGACAGGGTGGTCTAACTATGGCTACACCTTC,CASSLRYRTTGWSNYGYTF,TRBD1,few,19,TRBJ1-2,TRBV27
TGTGCCAGCAGTTACGGTGGCTTTGCCGAGCAGTACTTC,CASSYGGFAEQYF,NA,NA,13,TRBJ2-7,TRBV6-2/TRBV6-3
TGTGCCAGCAGCTTATCGGAAGGTTCGGGCGAGCAGTACTTC,CASSLSEGSGEQYF,NA,NA,14,TRBJ2-7,TRBV7-2
TGTGCCAGCAGTTACGGGGACAGACAGTCTGAAGCTTTCTTT,CASSYGDRQSEAFF,TRBD1,NA,14,TRBJ1-1,TRBV6-5
TGTGCCAGCTCCGCGGTGGACAGGGACTATGGCTACACCTTC,CASSAVDRDYGYTF,TRBD1,NA,14,TRBJ1-2,TRBV28
TGTGCCTGGAGTTTTCAGGGCAACACTGAAGCTTTCTTT,CAWSFQGNTEAFF,NA,few,13,TRBJ1-1,TRBV30
TGCGCCAGCAGCTTGGGGACAGGGGGCTCTTTTAACTATGGCTACACCTTC,CASSLGTGGSFNYGYTF,TRBD1,NA,17,TRBJ1-2,TRBV5-1